What follows is one T cell receptor beta chain and its context. Its cognate antigen has yet to be identified. No much larger clonotype is one base removed from it; base qualities were not supplied. The sample's time point label, decoded: pre-sensitization, week 0. The treatment or condition label here, explained by the study, means: therapeutic diphenylcyclopropenone sensitization with weekly scalp DPC. At every patch-test visit, the blood draw took place before the patch test was put on. Eligible patients were aged 18 to 70, diagnosed with alopecia, deemed suitable for DPC therapy, and excluded if pregnant. Total RNA was extracted from unfractionated whole blood that had been collected in Tempus Blood RNA tubes. This specimen belongs to a study of human T cells and chemical hapten exposure (dated by TCRdb to the early 2020s). Study-level background: For sensitization, 2% DPC in acetone was applied to an approximately 2 cm by approximately 2 cm area of upper inner arm skin. Blood samples were taken from patients before sensitization (week 0) and at 2, 6 and about 24 weeks after DPC sensitization. Most of the patients in the cohort were female, and the cohort covered alopecia areata with under or over 50% scalp involvement, alopecia totalis and alopecia universalis. Libraries were pooled for sequencing, and per-sample TCR yields varied mainly because of small differences in library volumes within the pool. In alopecia patients, the study followed how the peripheral blood TCR repertoire changed in vivo over primary and secondary sensitization to diphenylcyclopropenone (DPC), a hapten. Patch testing was performed on the upper back with Finn chambers containing 0.01% DPC, and the patch tests were scored after 6 days according to International Contact Dermatitis Research Group standards. Throughout the study period of about 25 weeks, patients also received therapeutic DPC doses to the scalp every week. Roughly 30 alopecia patients provided blood for TCR sequencing at one to four time points (pre-sensitization, 2, 6 and 24 weeks). Summary of the overall study and its limitations: Because every patient had alopecia, a presumed autoimmune disease, the patients' immune response might differ from that of healthy individuals. Expanded TCRs formed significantly more large CDR3 similarity clusters than pre-sensitization or healthy control sets, consistent with antigen-driven responses. The number of PT1 expanded TCRs positively correlated with patch test score, significant at thresholds 8, 16 and 32 but not 4. After repeated subsampling, changes were observed in the strength of the expansion versus patch-test correlation and in the threshold at which the correlation became significant. No change with DPC sensitization was found in the number of TCRs above 1 in 1000 frequency, and no evidence of global repertoire structure alterations was found.

CDR1 and CDR2 are read off the germline V gene (reference sequence) as SGHNT and YYREEE. V and J are truncated by 4 bases and 5 bases respectively, leaving an intervening sequence of 16 bases. The cysteine opens and the phenylalanine closes a CDR3 of 15 amino acids. Only CDR3 DNA remains: 45 bases, in frame from the first base. Libraries were made using RACE. This sample was sequenced with a NextSeq 500. Library preparation attached unique molecular identifiers to individual cDNA molecules for quantitative, reproducible TCR counting. Both TCR alpha and TCR beta chains were sequenced from each blood RNA sample. The authors' pipeline ran thus. The median number of TCRs per sample was roughly 94,000, ranging from roughly 20,000 to 690,600. The Decombinator software suite was used to annotate V, J and CDR3 in the TCR reads. For the PS versus PT1 abundance plots, all samples were subsampled to the same number of TCRs (28,000). Expanded TCRs were defined as absent before sensitization and observed at least eight times at the 2-week time point. TCRdb cleaned the public reads at Q25 with fastp, built clones with MiXCR and kept in-frame beta chains. One record per CDR3 amino acid sequence lists the most common genes and DNA. The V and J calls and clone size come from TCRdb's table, not from the authors' own analysis. A total of about 120,000 distinct CDR3 sequences appear in this sample, about 14% of them only once. Together, the top ten hold 2.8% of the sample.

Sequencing used whole blood, obtained in connection with sensitization to the hapten diphenylcyclopropenone (DPC). The TCR sequence derives from a woman younger than 35 with alopecia areata. Some clones in this sample may be carry-over from other donors' samples. Rearrangement joined TRBV5-4 to TRBJ2-1; the D gene remains uncertain. CDR3 loop: CASSLLNWQDNEQFF. The nucleotides are TGTGCCAGCAGCCTGCTAAACTGGCAGGACAATGAGCAGTTCTTC.